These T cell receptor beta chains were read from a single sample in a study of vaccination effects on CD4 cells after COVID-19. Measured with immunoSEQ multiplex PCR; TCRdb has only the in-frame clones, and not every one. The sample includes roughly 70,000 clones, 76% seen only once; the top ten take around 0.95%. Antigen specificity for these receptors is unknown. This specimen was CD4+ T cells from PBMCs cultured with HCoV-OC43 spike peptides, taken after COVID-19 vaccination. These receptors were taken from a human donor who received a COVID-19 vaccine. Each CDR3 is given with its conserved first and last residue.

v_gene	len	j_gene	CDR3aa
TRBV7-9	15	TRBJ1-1	CASSLGGQGFTEAFF
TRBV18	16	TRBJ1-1	CASSGDRGLSSPEAFF
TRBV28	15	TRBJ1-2	CASSLSGTGPYGYTF
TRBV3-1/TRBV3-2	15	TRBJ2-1	CASSSSGGSYNEQFF
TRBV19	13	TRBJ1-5	CASSIGRDQPQHF
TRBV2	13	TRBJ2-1	CATKSMGYNEQFF
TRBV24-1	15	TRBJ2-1	CATSDAGTGLSEQFF
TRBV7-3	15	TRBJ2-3	CASSFQGVGTDTQYF
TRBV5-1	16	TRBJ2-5	CASSLVGGAASKTQYF
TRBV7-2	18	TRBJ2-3	CASKYLGVNGGDTDTQYF
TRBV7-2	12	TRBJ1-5	CASSENYQPQHF
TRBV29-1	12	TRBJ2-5	CSVLHVKETQYF
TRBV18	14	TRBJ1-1	CASSRGQGRTEAFF
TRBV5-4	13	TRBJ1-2	CASSRGDIYGYTF
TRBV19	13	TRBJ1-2	CASSPDGNYGYTF
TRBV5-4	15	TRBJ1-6	CASSFGGQTNSPLHF
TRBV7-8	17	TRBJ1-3	CASSLRPGQLTEDTIYF
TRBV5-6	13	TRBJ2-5	CASSLIDRETQYF
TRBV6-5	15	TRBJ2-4	CASRDPVPGKNIQYF
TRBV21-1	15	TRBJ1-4	CASSKDTGPGEKLFF
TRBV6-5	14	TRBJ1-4	CASSYDWTREKLFF
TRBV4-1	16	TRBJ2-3	CASSQERGAWADTQYF
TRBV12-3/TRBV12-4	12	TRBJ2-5	CASSFLGETQYF
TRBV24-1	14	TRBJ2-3	CATSDLPRGDTQYF
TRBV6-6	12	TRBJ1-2	CASSYSRDGYTF
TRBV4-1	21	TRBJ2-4	CASSEDRVSEAVWLAKNIQYF
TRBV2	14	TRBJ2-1	CASRGQGWYNEQFF
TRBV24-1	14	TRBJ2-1	CATSDILGTAEQFF
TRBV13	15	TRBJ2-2	CASRRPGLGTGELFF
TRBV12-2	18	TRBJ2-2	CASRPRGPTSGRTGELFF
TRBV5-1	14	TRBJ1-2	CASSLESPNYGYTF
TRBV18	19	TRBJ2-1	CASSPLATLVPGQQDEQFF
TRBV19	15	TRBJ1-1	CASFDREGMNTEAFF
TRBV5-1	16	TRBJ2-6	CASSLTGTSGANVLTF
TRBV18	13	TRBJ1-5	CASSPLHDQPQHF
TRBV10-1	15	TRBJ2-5	CARPWRGRFWETQYF
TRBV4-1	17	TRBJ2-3	CASSRERLADDTDTQYF
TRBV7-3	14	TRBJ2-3	CASRLAGGPYTQYF
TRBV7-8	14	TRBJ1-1	CASSVYRRDTEAFF
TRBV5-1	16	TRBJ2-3	CASILQPGPDTDTQYF
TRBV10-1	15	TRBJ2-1	CASSDWGQGLNEQFF
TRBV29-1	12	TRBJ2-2	CSIDRNTGELFF
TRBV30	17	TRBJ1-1	CAWSATRTTGRDTEAFF
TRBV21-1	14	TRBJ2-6	CGFKGDSGANVLTF
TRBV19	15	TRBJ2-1	CASSLGRGLRNEQFF
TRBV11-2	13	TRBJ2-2	CASSRGGTGELFF
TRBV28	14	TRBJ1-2	CASSPGHSNYGYTF
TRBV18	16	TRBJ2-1	CASSASLDSSYNEQFF
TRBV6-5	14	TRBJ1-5	CASGVEGGNQPQHF
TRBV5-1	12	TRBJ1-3	CASSLEGNTIYF
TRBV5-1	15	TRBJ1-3	CASKGTGVSGNTIYF
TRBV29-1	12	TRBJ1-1	CSARGPNTEAFF
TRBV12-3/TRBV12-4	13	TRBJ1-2	CASSLIANYGYTF
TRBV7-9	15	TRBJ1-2	CASSLTTRRNYGYTF